The clone carrying this T cell receptor (beta chain) was detected once. The sample originates from a study of shared clonotypes between healthy human individuals. Study-level background: The people who gave samples were two women and a few men aged 18 to 49.

Clones were sequenced by immunoSEQ multiplex PCR, and TCRdb holds only the in-frame ones, with some missing. The profile shows roughly 490,000 clones, roughly 85% of them singletons. Each donor was a Caucasian adult residing in Nashville, Tennessee. The CDR3 runs 19 residues. Per germline, CDR1 MDHEN and CDR2 SYDVKM. V was cut by 5 bases and J by 2 bases, with 25 bases left in between. The receptor's source is a woman aged 40 to 50 in good health. Some clones in this sample may be carry-over from other donors' samples. The sequenced material came from PBMCs. The rearrangement joins TRBV28 to TRBJ2-1; D perhaps matches TRBD2 (6 bases). CDR3 amino acids: CASSPPGVGRDGPYNEQFF. CDR3 coding DNA: TGTGCCAGCAGTCCACCGGGGGTAGGGCGGGATGGTCCCTACAATGAGCAGTTCTTC.